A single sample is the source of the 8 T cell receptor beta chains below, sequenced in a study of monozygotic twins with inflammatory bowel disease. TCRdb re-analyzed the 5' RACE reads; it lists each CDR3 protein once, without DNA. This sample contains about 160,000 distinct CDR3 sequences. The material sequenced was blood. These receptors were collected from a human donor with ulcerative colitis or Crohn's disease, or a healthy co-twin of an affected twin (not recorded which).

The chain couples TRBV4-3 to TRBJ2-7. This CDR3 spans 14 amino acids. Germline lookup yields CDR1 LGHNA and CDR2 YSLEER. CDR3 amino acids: CASSRTESHYEQYF.

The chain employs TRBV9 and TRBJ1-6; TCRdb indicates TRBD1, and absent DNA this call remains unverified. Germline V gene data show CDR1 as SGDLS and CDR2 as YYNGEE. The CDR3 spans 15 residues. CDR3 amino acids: CASSATGVKSSPLHF.

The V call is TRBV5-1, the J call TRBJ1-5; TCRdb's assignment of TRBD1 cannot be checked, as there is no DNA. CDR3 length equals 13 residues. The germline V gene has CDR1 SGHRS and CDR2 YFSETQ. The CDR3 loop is CASSPGTGKPQHF.

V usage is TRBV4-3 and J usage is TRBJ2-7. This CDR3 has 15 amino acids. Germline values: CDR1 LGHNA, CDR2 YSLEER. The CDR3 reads CASSQEIGSSYEQYF.

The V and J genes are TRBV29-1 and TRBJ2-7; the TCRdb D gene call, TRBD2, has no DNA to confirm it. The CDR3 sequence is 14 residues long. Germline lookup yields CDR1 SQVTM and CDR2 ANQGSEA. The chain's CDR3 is CSVAGGESSYEQYF.

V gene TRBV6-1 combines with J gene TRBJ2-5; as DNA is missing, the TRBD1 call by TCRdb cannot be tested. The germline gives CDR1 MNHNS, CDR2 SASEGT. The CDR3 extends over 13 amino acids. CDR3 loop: CASSRDLQETQYF.

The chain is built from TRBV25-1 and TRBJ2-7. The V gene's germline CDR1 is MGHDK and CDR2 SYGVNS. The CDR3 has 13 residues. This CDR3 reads CASNSDLTYEQYF.

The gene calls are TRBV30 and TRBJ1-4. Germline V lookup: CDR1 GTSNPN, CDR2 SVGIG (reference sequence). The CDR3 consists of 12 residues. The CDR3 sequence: CAWSVGTEKLFF.